In its sample, the clone carrying this TCR beta chain was seen many times. What it recognizes is unknown. The sample comes from a study of T cells in Graves' hyperthyroidism and ophthalmopathy. What was amplified from RNA transcripts were TCR beta CDR3 regions. The TCR CDR3 first-round RT-PCR relied on the HTBI primer set. TCRdb re-called the multiplex PCR reads with MiXCR, one entry per CDR3 protein. In the table there are about 250,000 distinct CDR3 sequences, 22% of which are singletons. General study findings and limits: Researchers found most expanded thyroid clonotypes above 0.001 in blood as well. A model of 13 V-J pairs discriminated ophthalmopathy from stable hyperthyroidism.

This CDR3 has 13 amino acids. Germline lookup yields CDR1 KGHSH and CDR2 LQKENI. V was clipped by 3 bases and J by 4 bases, with 10 bases between them. The chain carries TRBV18 and TRBJ2-7; perhaps TRBD1 as D (5 bases). This receptor was obtained from a young man with Graves' ophthalmopathy. Specimen: blood. CDR3 in amino acids: CASSPGRAYEQYF. DNA for the CDR3: TGTGCCAGCTCACCGGGCAGGGCTTACGAGCAGTACTTC.